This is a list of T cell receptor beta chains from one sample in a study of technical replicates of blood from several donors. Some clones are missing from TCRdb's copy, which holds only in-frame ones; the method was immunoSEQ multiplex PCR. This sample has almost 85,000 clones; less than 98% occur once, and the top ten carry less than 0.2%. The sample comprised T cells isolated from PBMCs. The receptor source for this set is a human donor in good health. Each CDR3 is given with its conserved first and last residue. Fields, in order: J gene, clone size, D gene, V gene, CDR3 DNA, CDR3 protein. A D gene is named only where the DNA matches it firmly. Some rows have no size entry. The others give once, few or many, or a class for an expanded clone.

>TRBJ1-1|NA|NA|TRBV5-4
TGTGCCAGCAGCATGAAACTAACCTCCAACACTGAAGCTTTCTTT
CASSMKLTSNTEAFF
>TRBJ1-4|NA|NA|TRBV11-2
TGTGCCAGCAGCTTAGATGCTTGGGCCCTTCGGAATGAAAAACTGTTTTTT
CASSLDAWALRNEKLFF
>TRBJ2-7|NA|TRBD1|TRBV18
TGTGCCAGCTCACCACCGAGCACCGGACAGGGAGCCTACGAGCAGTACTTC
CASSPPSTGQGAYEQYF
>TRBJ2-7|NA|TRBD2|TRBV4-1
TGCGCCAGCAGCGGACGGCTCTTGACTAGCGGATTATACGAGCAGTACTTC
CASSGRLLTSGLYEQYF
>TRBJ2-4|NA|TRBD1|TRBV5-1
TGCGCCAGCAGCTCGGGACAGGGGAGGGACATTCAGTACTTC
CASSSGQGRDIQYF
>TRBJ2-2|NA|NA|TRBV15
TGTGCCACCAGCAGAGAAAAGCTCTTTCCCGGGGAGCTGTTTTTT
CATSREKLFPGELFF
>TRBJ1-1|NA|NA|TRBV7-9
TGTGCCAGCAGCTTAGGACAGTATGAAGCTTTCTTT
CASSLGQYEAFF
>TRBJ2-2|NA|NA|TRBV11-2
TGTGCCAGCAGCTTAGGCGACAGGGAGCTGTTTTTT
CASSLGDRELFF
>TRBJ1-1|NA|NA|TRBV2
TGTGCCAGCAGTGAACTATCAGGCCGGAACACTGAAGCTTTCTTT
CASSELSGRNTEAFF
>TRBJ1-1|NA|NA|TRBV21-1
TGTGCCAGCAGCAAGACAGGGGTAGCTTTCTTT
CASSKTGVAFF
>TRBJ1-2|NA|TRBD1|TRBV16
TGTGCCAGCAGCGTGACAGGGAACTATGGCTACACCTTC
CASSVTGNYGYTF
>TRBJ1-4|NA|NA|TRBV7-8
TGTGCCAGCAGCTGGGCAGGGTCCACTAATGAAAAACTGTTTTTT
CASSWAGSTNEKLFF
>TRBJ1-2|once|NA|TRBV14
TGTGCCAGCAGCCAAGACAGGAACTATGGCTACACCTTC
CASSQDRNYGYTF
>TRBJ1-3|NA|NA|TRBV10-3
TGTGCCATCAGTGAGTCGCGGAACTCTGGAAACACCATATATTTT
CAISESRNSGNTIYF
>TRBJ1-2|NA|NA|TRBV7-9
TGTGCCAGCAGCAGTTCCGGGACATACTATGGCTACACCTTC
CASSSSGTYYGYTF
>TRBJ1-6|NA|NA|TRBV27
TGTGCCAGCAGTCGGGACTTCAGCTCCTATAATTCACCCCTCCACTTT
CASSRDFSSYNSPLHF
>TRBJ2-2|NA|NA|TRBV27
TGTGCCAGCAGTTCATCCCCGACGGCCGGACAAACCGGGGAGCTGTTTTTT
CASSSSPTAGQTGELFF
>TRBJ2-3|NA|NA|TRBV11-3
TGTGCCAGCAGCTTTGGGGGGAGCACAGATACGCAGTATTTT
CASSFGGSTDTQYF
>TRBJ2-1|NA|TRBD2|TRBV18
TGTGCCAGCTCACCGTCTTTACTAGCGGGGGAGGACTACAATGAGCAGTTCTTC
CASSPSLLAGEDYNEQFF
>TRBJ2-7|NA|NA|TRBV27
TGTGCCAGCAGTTTGGGCGTTAACTACGAGCAGTACTTC
CASSLGVNYEQYF
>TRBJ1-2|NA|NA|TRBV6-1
TGTGCCAGCAGTGAGGGGACAAGTAGACTCTATGGCTACACCTTC
CASSEGTSRLYGYTF
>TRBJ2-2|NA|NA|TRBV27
TGTGCCAGCAGTTTATATCGAGGGAGCTCCACCGGGGAGCTGTTTTTT
CASSLYRGSSTGELFF
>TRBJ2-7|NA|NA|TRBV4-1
TGCGCCAGCAGCCAAGCCCACGGGGTAACCTACGAGCAGTACTTC
CASSQAHGVTYEQYF
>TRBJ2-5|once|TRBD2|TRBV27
TGTGCCAGCAGTCCAATCCGGACTAGCGGGACAGTAGAGACCCAGTACTTC
CASSPIRTSGTVETQYF
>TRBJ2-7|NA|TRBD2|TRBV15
TGTGCCACCAGCAGACCCGGGACTACGAGTTCCTACGAGCAGTACTTC
CATSRPGTTSSYEQYF
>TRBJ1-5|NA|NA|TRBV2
TGTGCCTGTACAGGTGGGGGCGACCAGCCCCAGCATTTT
CACTGGGDQPQHF
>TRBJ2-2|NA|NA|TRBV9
TGTGCCAGCAGCGCAACAGGGTCAGCGCACACCGGGGAGCTGTTTTTT
CASSATGSAHTGELFF
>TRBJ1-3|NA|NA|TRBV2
TGTGCCAGCAGTGATGAAAGGAGGGAACGTTCTGGAAACACCATATATTTT
CASSDERRERSGNTIYF
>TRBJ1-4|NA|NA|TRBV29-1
TGCAGCGTTGAGGAGGGGACGACTAATGAAAAACTGTTTTTT
CSVEEGTTNEKLFF
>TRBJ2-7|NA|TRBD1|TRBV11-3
TGTGCCAGCAGCTCGAATACCGGGACAGGGATCTACGAGCAGTACTTC
CASSSNTGTGIYEQYF
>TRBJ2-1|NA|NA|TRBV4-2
TGTGCCAGCAGCCAATTAGGGGCTAGCGATGAGCAGTTCTTC
CASSQLGASDEQFF
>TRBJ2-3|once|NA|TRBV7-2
TGTGCCAGCACCCCGGGACTAGGGGGCCTAGGTACGCAGTATTTT
CASTPGLGGLGTQYF
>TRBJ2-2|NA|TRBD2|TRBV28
TGTGCCAGCAGTTTGGGGGACTACAGACAACCCGGGGAGCTGTTTTTT
CASSLGDYRQPGELFF
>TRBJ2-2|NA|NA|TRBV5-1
TGCGCCAGCAGCTTGACCGGTACCGGGGAGCTGTTTTTT
CASSLTGTGELFF
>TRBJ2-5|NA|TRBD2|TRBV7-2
TGTGCCAGCATCACTCAAGTGGGGCGGGGAGGGGAGACCCAGTACTTC
CASITQVGRGGETQYF
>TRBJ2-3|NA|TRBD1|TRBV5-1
TGCGCCAGCAGGGCCCAACGACAGGGGGAAAATATATGGACAGATACGCAGTATTTT
CASRAQRQGENIWTDTQYF
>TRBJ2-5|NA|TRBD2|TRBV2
TGTGCCAGCAGTGAACTAGCGGGCCAAGAGACCCAGTACTTC
CASSELAGQETQYF
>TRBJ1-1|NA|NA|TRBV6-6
TGTGCCAGCAGTTACGACATCTTGAACACTGAAGCTTTCTTT
CASSYDILNTEAFF
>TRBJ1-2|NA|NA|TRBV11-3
TGTGCCAGCAGCCAACAGGGTCGGATTGGATTCTCGAACTATGGCTACACCTTC
CASSQQGRIGFSNYGYTF